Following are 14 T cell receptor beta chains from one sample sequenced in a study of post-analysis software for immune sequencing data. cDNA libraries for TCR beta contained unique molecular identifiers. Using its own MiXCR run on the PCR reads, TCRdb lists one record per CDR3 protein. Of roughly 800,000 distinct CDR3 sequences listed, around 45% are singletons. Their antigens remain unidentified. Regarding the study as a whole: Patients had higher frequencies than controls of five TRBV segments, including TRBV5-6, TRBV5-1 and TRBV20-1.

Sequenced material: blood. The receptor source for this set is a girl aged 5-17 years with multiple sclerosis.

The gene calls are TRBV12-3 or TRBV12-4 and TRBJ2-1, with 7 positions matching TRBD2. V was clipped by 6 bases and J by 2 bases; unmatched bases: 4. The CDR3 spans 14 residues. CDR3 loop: CASSGLGPYNEQFF. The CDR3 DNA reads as TGTGCCAGCAGCGGACTAGGTCCCTACAATGAGCAGTTCTTC.

The CDR3 nucleotides read TGTGCCAGCAGTTTAAGGGGTACTCAATTCTTC. As protein: CASSLRGTQFF. The chain is built from TRBV12-3 or TRBV12-4 and TRBJ2-1, with D possibly TRBD1 on 5 matching bases. The CDR3 is made up of 11 amino acids. V was trimmed by 2 bases and J by 16 bases, leaving 12 bases between them.

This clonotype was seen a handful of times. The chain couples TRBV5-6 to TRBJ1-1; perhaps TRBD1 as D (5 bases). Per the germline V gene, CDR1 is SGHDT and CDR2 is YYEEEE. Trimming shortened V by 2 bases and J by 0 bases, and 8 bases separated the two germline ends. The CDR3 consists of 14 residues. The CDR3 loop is CASSFWGLNTEAFF. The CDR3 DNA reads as TGTGCCAGCAGCTTTTGGGGGTTGAACACTGAAGCTTTCTTT.

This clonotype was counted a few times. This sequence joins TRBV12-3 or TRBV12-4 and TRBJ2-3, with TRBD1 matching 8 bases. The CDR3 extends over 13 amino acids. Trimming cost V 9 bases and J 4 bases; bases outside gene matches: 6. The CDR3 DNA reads TGTGCCAGTTCAGGGGGCTGGTCAGATACGCAGTATTTT. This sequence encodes CASSGGWSDTQYF.

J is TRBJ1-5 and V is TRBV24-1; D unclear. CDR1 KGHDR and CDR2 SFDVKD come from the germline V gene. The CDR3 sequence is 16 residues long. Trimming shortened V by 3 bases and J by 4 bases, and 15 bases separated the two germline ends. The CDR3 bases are TGTGCCACCAGTGATGCCCGGGTCCCCTTAAATCAGCCCCAGCATTTT. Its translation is CATSDARVPLNQPQHF.

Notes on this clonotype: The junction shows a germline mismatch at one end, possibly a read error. For the CDR3, the DNA is TGCGCCAGCCAGACAGGCCTAAACACTGAAACTTTCTTT. This gives the protein CASQTGLNTETFF. The chain carries TRBV5-1 and TRBJ1-1; TRBD1 might be the D (6 bases). Germline V gives CDR1 SGHRS, CDR2 YFSETQ. The CDR3 runs 13 residues.

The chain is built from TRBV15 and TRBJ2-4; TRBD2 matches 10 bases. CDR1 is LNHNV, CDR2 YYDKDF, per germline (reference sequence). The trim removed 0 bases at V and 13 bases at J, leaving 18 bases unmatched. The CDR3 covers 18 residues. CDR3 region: CATSRDVSSGRAIEEQYF. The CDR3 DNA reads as TGTGCCACCAGCAGAGATGTTAGCAGCGGGAGGGCCATAGAGGAGCAGTACTTC.

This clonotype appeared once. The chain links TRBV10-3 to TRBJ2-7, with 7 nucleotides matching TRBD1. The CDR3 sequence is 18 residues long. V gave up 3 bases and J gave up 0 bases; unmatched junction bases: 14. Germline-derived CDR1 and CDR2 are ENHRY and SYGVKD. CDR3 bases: TGTGCCATCAGTGACTCCCCGGTTACAGGGGTTGCCTCCTACGAGCAGTACTTC. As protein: CAISDSPVTGVASYEQYF.

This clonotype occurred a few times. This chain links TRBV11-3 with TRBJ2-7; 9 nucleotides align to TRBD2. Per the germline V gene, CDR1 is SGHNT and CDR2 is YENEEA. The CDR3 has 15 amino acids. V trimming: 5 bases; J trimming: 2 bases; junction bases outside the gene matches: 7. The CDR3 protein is CASSVTSGPTYEQYF. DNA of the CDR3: TGTGCCAGCAGCGTAACTAGCGGGCCCACCTACGAGCAGTACTTC.

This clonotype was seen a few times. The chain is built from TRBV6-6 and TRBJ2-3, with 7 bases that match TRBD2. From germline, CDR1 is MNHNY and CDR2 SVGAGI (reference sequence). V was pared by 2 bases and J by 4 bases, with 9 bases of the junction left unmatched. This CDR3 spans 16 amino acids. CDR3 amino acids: CASSYGTGGLADTQYF. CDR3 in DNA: TGTGCCAGCAGTTACGGTACGGGAGGCCTCGCAGATACGCAGTATTTT.

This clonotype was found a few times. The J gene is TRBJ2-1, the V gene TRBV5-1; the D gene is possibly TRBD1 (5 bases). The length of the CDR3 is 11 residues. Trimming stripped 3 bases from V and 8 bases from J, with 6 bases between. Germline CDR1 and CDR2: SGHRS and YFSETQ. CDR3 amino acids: CASSWGDEQFF. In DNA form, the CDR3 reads TGCGCCAGCAGCTGGGGCGATGAGCAGTTCTTC. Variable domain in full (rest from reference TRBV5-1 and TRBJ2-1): KAGVTQTPRYLIKTRGQQVTLSCSPISGHRSVSWYQQTPGQGLQFLFEYFSETQRNKGNFPGRFSGRQFSNSRSEMNVSTLELGDSALYLCASSWGDEQFFGPGTRLTVL.

The CDR3 protein is CAWSGRAGTYNEQFF. The CDR3 region has the DNA TGTGCCTGGAGTGGGCGAGCGGGAACCTACAATGAGCAGTTCTTC. The V and J genes are TRBV30 and TRBJ2-1, with 7 bases that match TRBD2. V dropped 1 base and J dropped 2; count of bases not matched to a gene: 5. Germline CDR1 reads GTSNPN; CDR2 reads SVGIG (reference sequence). CDR3 length: 15 amino acids.

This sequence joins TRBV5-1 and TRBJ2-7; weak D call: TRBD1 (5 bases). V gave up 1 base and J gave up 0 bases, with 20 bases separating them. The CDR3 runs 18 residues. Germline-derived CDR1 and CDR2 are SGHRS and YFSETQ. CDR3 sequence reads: CASSLIGQGHLVSYEQYF. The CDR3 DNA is TGCGCCAGCAGCTTGATAGGTCAGGGTCATTTGGTCTCCTACGAGCAGTACTTC. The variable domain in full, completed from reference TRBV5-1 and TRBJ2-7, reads KAGVTQTPRYLIKTRGQQVTLSCSPISGHRSVSWYQQTPGQGLQFLFEYFSETQRNKGNFPGRFSGRQFSNSRSEMNVSTLELGDSALYLCASSLIGQGHLVSYEQYFGPGTRLTVT.

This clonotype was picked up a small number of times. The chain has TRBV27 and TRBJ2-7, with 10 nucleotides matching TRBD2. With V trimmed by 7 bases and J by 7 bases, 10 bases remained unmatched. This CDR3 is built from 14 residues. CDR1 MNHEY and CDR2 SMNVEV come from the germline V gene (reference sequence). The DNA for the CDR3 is TGTGCCAGCACCTTACTAGCGGGAAACGGAGAGCAGTACTTC. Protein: CASTLLAGNGEQYF.